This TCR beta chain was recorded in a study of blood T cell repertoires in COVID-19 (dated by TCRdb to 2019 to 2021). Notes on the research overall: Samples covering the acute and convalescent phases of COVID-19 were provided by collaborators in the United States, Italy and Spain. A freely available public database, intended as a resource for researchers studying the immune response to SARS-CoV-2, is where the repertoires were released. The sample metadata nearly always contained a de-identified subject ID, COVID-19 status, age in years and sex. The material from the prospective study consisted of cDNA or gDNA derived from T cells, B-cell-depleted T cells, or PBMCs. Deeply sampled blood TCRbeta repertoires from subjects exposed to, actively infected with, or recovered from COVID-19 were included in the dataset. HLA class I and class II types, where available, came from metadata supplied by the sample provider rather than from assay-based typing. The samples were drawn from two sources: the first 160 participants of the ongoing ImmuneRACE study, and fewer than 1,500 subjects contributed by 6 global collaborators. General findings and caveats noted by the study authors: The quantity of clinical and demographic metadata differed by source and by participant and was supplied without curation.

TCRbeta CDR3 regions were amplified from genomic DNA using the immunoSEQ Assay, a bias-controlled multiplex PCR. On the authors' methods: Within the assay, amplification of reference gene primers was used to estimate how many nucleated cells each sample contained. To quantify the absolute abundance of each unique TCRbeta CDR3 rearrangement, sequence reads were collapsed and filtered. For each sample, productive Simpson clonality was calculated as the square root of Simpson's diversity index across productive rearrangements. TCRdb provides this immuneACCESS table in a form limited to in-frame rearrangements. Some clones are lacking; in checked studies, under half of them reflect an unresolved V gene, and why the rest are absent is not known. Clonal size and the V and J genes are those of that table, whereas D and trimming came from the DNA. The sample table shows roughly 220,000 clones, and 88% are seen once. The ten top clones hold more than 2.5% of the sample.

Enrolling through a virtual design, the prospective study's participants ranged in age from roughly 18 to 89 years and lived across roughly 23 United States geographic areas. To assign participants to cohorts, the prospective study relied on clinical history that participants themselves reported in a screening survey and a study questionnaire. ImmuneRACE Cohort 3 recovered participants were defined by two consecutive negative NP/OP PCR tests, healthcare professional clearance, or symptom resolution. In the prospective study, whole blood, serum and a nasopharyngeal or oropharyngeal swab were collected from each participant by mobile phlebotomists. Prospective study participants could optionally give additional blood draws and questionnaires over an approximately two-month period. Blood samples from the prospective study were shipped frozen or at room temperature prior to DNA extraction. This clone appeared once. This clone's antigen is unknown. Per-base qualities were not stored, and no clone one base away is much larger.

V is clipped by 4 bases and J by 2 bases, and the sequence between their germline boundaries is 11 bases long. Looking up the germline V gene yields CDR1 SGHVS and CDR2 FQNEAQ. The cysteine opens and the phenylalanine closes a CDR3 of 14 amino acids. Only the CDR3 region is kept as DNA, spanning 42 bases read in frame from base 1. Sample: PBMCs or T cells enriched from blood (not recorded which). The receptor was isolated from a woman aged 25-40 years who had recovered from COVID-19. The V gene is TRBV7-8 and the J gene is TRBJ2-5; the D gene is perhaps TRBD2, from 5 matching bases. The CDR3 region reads CASSSPWRQETQYF. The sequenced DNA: TGTGCCAGCAGCTCCCCATGGAGGCAAGAGACCCAGTACTTC.